This T cell receptor beta chain was recorded in a study of T cells in Graves' hyperthyroidism and ophthalmopathy. TCR beta CDR3 regions were amplified from RNA. The primer set for the first-round RT-PCR of the TCR CDR3 was HTBI. MiXCR, run by TCRdb on the multiplex PCR reads, gives a single entry per CDR3 protein. Here the sample spans over 300,000 distinct CDR3 sequences, roughly 14% being singletons. This clonotype was recorded at least ten times. Trimming pared 4 bases from V and 2 bases from J, leaving 13 bases between. Looked up from germline, CDR1 is SGHRS and CDR2 is YFSETQ. The CDR3 totals 14 residues.

The sequence was collected from a woman aged 55-70 years with Graves' hyperthyroidism. Material: blood. The V call is TRBV5-1, the J call TRBJ2-7; D possibly matches TRBD1 or TRBD2 (5 bases each). This CDR3 reads CASSEGYGTYEQYF. The CDR3 DNA reads as TGCGCCAGCAGCGAGGGGTATGGTACCTACGAGCAGTACTTC.